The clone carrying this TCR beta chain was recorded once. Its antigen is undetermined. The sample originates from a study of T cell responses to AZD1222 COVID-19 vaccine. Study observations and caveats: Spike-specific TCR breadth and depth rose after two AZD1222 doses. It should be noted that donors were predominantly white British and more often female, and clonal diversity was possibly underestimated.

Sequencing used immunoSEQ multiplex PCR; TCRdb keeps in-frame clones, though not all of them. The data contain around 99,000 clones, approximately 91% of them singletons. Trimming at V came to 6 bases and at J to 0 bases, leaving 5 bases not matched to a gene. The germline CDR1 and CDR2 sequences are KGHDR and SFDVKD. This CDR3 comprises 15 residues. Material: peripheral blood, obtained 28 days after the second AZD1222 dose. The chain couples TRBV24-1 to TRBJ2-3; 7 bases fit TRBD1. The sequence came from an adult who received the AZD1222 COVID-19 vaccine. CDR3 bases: TGTGCCACCAGTAACCGGGACAGTAGCACAGATACGCAGTATTTT. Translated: CATSNRDSSTDTQYF.